The 5 T cell receptor beta chains in this list originate from one sample, sequenced in a study of response to subunit inactivated influenza vaccine. TCRdb processed the RT-PCR reads anew with MiXCR; each CDR3 protein has one entry. This sample yields approximately 730,000 distinct CDR3 sequences, of which 14% are seen a single time; 6% to 7% belongs to the top ten. The sample was PBMCs from blood, taken roughly 2 weeks before vaccination. The receptor source for this set is a man aged 45-65 years who received an inactivated influenza vaccine.

This clonotype was recorded a few times. J is TRBJ2-1 and V is TRBV3-1; D call uncertain. Germline assignment: CDR1 LGHDT and CDR2 YNNKEL (reference sequence). V was shortened by 0 bases and J by 2 bases, with 11 bases between the two germline ends. This CDR3 is 16 amino acids long. The CDR3 protein is CASSQEGRKPYNEQFF. CDR3 sequence (DNA): TGTGCCAGCAGCCAAGAAGGGCGGAAACCCTACAATGAGCAGTTCTTC.

This clonotype was recorded a few times. The chain employs TRBV12-3 or TRBV12-4 and TRBJ1-4; the match to TRBD1 covers 8 bases. J lost 8 bases, V lost 5 bases, and 7 bases had no gene match. This CDR3 is 14 amino acids long. DNA for the CDR3: TGTGCCAGCAGTATCGGACAGGGTAGGGAAAAACTGTTTTTT. It translates to CASSIGQGREKLFF.

This clonotype has a single count. V and J are TRBV7-8 and TRBJ2-7, with 7 positions matching TRBD1. The CDR3 extends over 14 amino acids. Germline CDR1 reads SGHVS; CDR2 reads FQNEAQ. V trimming: 2 bases; J trimming: 9 bases; junction bases outside the gene matches: 10. The CDR3 loop reads CASSLRDRFLGQYF. The DNA of the CDR3 is TGTGCCAGCAGCTTACGGGACAGATTCCTCGGGCAGTACTTC.

This clonotype was found a few times. This chain links TRBV20-1 with TRBJ2-7; 13 nucleotides line up with TRBD2. Germline-derived CDR1 and CDR2 are DFQATT and SNEGSKA (reference sequence). V lost 5 bases to trimming and J lost 2 bases; unmatched junction nucleotides: 12. CDR3 length: 17 amino acids. This chain's CDR3 is CSALPSLLAGGTYEQYF. CDR3 bases: TGCAGTGCTTTGCCCTCATTACTAGCGGGGGGGACCTACGAGCAGTACTTC.

There are a few counts of this clonotype. The V and J genes are TRBV5-1 and TRBJ2-1, with D perhaps being TRBD1 or TRBD2 (5 bases each). The germline CDR1 and CDR2 sequences are SGHRS and YFSETQ. Trimming removed 4 bases at V and 2 bases at J, with 19 bases between. The CDR3 loop spans 17 amino acids. In DNA, the CDR3 is TGCGCCAGCAGCATCATCCCCCGGGGCCTCACCTACAATGAGCAGTTCTTC. Translated: CASSIIPRGLTYNEQFF.